A selection of T cell receptor beta chains follows, all from one sample in a study of metastatic and nonmetastatic thyroid tumors. Using MiXCR, TCRdb reanalyzed the PCR reads. Found here are 23,000 or so clones, around a fifth of them singletons; the top ten hold roughly 5.1%. Sequenced: blood. The origin of the receptors is a male donor with papillary thyroid cancer or a benign thyroid nodule (not recorded which). Some clones in this sample may be carry-over from other donors' samples. The CDR3 runs from the conserved cysteine through the conserved F or W. The D gene is left open where the match is weak. The size entry is marked missing in some rows and otherwise reads once, few, many or a size class.

D gene	clone size	CDR3 length	V gene	J gene	CDR3 DNA	CDR3 protein
TRBD2	.	16	TRBV12-3/TRBV12-4	TRBJ2-3	TGTGCCAGCAGTCCGGCCGGGACTACGAGCACAGATACGCAGTATTTT	CASSPAGTTSTDTQYF
.	.	16	TRBV30	TRBJ1-5	TGTGCCTGGAGTAACGACATCCTCGGAGGGAATCAGCCCCAGCATTTT	CAWSNDILGGNQPQHF
TRBD1	few	16	TRBV5-1	TRBJ1-3	TGCGCCAGCAGCTGGGGACAGGGGGTAGCTGGAAACACCATATATTTT	CASSWGQGVAGNTIYF
.	few	14	TRBV28	TRBJ2-7	TGTGCCAGCAGTTTATGGAGTGGCACCTACGAGCAGTACTTC	CASSLWSGTYEQYF
.	many	14	TRBV5-4	TRBJ1-3	TGTGCCAGCAGCTATGGTGGGTCCGGAAACACCATATATTTT	CASSYGGSGNTIYF
.	many	13	TRBV14	TRBJ1-1	TGTGCCAGCAGCCAAGGGACAGTGAGTGAAGCTTTCTTT	CASSQGTVSEAFF
.	once	16	TRBV11-1	TRBJ2-2	TGTGCCAGAAGCTCAGAGGGCGGGCCCCACACCGGGGAGCTGTTTTTT	CARSSEGGPHTGELFF
TRBD1	many	15	TRBV13	TRBJ1-2	TGTGCCAGCAGCTCACCGGGACAGACTATTGATGGCTACACCTTC	CASSSPGQTIDGYTF
.	many	13	TRBV5-4	TRBJ1-1	TGTGCCAGCAGCTTGCGTGTGGAGAGTGAAGCTTTCTTT	CASSLRVESEAFF
TRBD2	many	16	TRBV19	TRBJ2-2	TGTGCCAGTAGAAGGACTAGCGGGATCCACACCGGGGAGCTGTTTTTT	CASRRTSGIHTGELFF